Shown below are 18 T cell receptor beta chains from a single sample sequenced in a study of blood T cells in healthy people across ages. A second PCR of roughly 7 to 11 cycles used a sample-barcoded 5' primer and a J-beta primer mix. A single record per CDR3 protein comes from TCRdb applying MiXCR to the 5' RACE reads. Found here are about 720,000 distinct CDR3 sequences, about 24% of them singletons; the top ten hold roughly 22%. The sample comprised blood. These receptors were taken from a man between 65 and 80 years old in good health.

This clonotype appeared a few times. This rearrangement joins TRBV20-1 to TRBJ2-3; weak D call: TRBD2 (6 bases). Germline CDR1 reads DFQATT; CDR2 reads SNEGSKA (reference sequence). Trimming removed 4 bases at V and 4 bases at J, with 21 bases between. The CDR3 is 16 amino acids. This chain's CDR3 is CSAIKRTGVVADTQYF. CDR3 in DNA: TGCAGTGCTATTAAACGGACGGGGGTAGTTGCAGATACGCAGTATTTT.

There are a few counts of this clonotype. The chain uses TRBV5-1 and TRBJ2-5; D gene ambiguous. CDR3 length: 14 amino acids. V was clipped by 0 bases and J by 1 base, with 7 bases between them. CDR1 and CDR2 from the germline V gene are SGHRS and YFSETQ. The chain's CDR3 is CASSLGEVQETQYF. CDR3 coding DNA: TGCGCCAGCAGCTTGGGTGAAGTCCAAGAGACCCAGTACTTC.

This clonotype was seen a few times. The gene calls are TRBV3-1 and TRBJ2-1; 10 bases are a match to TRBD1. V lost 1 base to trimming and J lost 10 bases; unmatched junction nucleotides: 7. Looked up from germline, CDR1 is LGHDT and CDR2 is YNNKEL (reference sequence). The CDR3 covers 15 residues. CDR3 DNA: TGTGCCAGCAGCCAAGGCGGGGACAGGGGTCGGGAGCAGTTCTTC. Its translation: CASSQGGDRGREQFF.

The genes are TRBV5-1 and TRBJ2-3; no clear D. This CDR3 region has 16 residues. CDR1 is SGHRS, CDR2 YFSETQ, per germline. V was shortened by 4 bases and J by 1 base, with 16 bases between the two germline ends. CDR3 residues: CASSPLAQPGTDTQYF. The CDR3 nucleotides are TGCGCCAGCAGCCCCCTCGCTCAACCCGGCACAGATACGCAGTATTTT.

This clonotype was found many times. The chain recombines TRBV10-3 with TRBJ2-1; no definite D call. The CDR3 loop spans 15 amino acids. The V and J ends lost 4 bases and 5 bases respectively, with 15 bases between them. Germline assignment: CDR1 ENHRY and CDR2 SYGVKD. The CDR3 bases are TGTGCCATCAGTGTCTCATCCAATGAGAACAATGAGCAGTTCTTC. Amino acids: CAISVSSNENNEQFF.

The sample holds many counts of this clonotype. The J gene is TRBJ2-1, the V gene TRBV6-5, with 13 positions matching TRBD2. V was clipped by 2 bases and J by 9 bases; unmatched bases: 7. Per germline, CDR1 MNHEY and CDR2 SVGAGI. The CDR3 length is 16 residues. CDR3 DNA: TGTGCCAGCAGTTACCTACTAGCGGGAGGGCCTGGTGAGCAGTTCTTC. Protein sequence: CASSYLLAGGPGEQFF.

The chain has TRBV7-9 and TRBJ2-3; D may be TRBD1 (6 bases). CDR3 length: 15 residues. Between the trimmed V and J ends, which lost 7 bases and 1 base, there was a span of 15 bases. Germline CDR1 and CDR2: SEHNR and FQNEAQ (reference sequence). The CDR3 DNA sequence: TGTGCCAGCACCTTTGCACAGGGTCGCACAGATACGCAGTATTTT. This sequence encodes CASTFAQGRTDTQYF.

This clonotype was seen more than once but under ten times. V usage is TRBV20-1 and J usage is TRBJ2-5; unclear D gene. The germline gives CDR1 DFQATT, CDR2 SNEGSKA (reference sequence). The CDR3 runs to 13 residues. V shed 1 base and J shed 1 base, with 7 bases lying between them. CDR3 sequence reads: CSARAYFQETQYF. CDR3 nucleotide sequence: TGCAGTGCTAGAGCATATTTCCAAGAGACCCAGTACTTC.

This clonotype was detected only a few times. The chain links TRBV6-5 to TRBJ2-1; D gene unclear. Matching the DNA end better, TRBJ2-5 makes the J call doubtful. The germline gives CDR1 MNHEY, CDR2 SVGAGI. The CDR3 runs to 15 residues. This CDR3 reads CASSYSNARQETQYF. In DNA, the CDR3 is TGTGCCAGCAGTTACTCGAATGCCAGACAAGAGACCCAGTACTTC.

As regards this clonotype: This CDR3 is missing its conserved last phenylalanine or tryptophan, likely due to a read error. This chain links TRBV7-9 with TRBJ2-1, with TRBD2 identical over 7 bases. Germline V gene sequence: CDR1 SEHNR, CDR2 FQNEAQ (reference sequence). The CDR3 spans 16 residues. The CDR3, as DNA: TGTGCCTGCAGCCCGCTGGGCGGGGGCTCCTACAATGAGCAGTTCTGC. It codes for CACSPLGGGSYNEQFC.

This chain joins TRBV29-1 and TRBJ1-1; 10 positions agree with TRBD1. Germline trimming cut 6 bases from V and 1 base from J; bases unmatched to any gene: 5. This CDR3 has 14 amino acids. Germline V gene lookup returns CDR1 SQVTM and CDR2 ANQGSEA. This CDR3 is CSVPRTGGNTEAFF. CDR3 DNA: TGCAGCGTCCCAAGGACAGGGGGGAACACTGAAGCTTTCTTT.

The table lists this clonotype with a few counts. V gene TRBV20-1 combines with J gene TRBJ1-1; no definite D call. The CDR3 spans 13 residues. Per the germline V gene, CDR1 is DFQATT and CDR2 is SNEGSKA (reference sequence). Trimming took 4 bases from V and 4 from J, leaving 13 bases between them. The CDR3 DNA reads TGCAGTGCTAATCGGGTGGAGGGCACTGAAGCTTTCTTT. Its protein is CSANRVEGTEAFF.

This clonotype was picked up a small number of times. The chain's CDR3 is CASSTYRGPYLTQYF. CDR3 nucleotide sequence: TGTGCCAGCAGCACCTACAGGGGGCCCTACCTAACGCAGTATTTT. The rearrangement uses TRBV7-9 and TRBJ2-3; TRBD1 aligns across 9 bases. The length of the CDR3 is 15 residues. In germline, CDR1 is SEHNR, CDR2 FQNEAQ (reference sequence). V lost 5 bases and J lost 9; bases outside the gene matches: 12. The full variable domain, rest sourced from reference TRBV7-9 and TRBJ2-3, is DTGVSQNPRHKITKRGQNVTFRCDPISEHNRLYWYRQTLGQGPEFLTYFQNEAQLEKSRLLSDRFSAERPKGSFSTLEIQRTEQGDSAMYLCASSTYRGPYLTQYFGPGTRLTVL.

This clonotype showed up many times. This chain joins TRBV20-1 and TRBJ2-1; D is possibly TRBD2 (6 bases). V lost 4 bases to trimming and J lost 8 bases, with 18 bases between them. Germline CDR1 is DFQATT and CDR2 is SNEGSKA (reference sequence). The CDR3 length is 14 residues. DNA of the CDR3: TGCAGTGCTACGGCCGGGACTTCACTATATGAGCAGTTCTTC. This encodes CSATAGTSLYEQFF.

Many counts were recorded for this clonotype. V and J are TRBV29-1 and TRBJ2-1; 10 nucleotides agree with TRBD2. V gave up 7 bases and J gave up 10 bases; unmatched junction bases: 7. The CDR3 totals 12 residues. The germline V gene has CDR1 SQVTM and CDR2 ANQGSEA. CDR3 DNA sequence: TGCAGCGCAAAGCGGGAGGGCGGGGAGCAGTTCTTC. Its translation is CSAKREGGEQFF.

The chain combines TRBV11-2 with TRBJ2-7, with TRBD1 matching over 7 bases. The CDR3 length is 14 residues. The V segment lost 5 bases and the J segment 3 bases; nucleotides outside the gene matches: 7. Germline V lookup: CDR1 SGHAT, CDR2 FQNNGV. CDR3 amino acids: CASSPRGYNYEQYF. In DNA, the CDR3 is TGTGCCAGCAGCCCCAGGGGGTATAACTACGAGCAGTACTTC.

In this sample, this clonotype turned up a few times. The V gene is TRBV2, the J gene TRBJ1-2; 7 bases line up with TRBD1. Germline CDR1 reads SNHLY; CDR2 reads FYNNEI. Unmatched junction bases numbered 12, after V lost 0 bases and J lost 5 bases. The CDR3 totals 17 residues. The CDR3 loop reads CASSEASHRGVGYGYTF. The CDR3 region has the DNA TGTGCCAGCAGTGAAGCCTCCCACAGGGGCGTGGGATATGGCTACACCTTC.

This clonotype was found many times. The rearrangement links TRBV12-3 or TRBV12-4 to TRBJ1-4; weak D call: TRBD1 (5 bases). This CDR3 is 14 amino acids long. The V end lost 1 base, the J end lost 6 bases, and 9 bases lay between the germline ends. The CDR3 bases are TGTGCCAGCAGTTTAGGGGGGAGAGATGAAAAACTGTTTTTT. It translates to CASSLGGRDEKLFF.